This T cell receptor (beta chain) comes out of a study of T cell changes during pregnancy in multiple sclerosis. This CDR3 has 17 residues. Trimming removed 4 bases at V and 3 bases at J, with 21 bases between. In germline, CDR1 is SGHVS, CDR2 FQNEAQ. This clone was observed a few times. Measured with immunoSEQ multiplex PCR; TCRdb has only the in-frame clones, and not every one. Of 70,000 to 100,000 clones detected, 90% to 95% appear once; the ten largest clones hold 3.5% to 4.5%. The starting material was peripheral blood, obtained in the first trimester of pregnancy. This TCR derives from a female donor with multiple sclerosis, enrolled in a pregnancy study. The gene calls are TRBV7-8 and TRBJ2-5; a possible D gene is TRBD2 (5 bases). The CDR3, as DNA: TGTGCCAGCAGCTCCACGGTTCTACGGGAAACTAAAGAGACCCAGTACTTC. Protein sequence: CASSSTVLRETKETQYF.